The 32 T cell receptor beta chains reported below all come from one sample, sequenced in a study of molecular identifiers for immune sequencing clone quantification. TCRdb fed the PCR reads into MiXCR, producing one record per CDR3 protein. This table has hundreds of thousands of distinct CDR3 sequences, 25% appearing once. Material for sequencing was naive CD8+ T cells from blood, with Jurkat cell RNA spiked in. Regarding subset: FACS-sorted CD8+CD4-CCR7+CD45RA+ naive T cells. The receptors stem from a human donor in good health. Some libraries in this study had Jurkat cell RNA spiked in.

This clonotype was observed a handful of times. The chain uses TRBV27 and TRBJ2-5; the match to TRBD2 covers 10 bases. CDR1 and CDR2 (germline): MNHEY, SMNVEV (reference sequence). CDR3 length: 15 residues. The ends lost 8 bases at V and 2 bases at J; junction bases unmatched: 8. The CDR3 DNA reads TGTGCCAGCGCAAGTCAAGCGGGAGGGCAAGAGACCCAGTACTTC. As protein: CASASQAGGQETQYF.

J is TRBJ1-2 and V is TRBV2; D might be TRBD1 (6 bases). The CDR3 extends over 12 amino acids. V was clipped by 8 bases and J by 4 bases, with 11 bases between them. CDR1 is SNHLY and CDR2 is FYNNEI in the germline V gene. The CDR3, as DNA: TGTGCCAGCTTACAGGGAACCTATGGCTACACCTTC. This encodes CASLQGTYGYTF.

The table lists this clonotype with many counts. The V call is TRBV4-3, the J call TRBJ2-3; TRBD2 matches at 10 bases. The germline V gene has CDR1 LGHNA and CDR2 YSLEER. The CDR3 is made up of 16 amino acids. The J segment lost 1 base and the V segment lost 3 bases, leaving 4 bases of the junction unmatched. The CDR3 reads CASSHPGTSGTDTQYF. The CDR3 DNA reads TGCGCCAGCAGCCACCCCGGGACTAGCGGCACAGATACGCAGTATTTT.

Comments on this clonotype: A much larger clone sits a single nucleotide away, making a read error possible. The chain recombines TRBV14 with TRBJ2-7; weak D call: TRBD1 (5 bases). CDR1 is SGHDN, CDR2 FVKESK, per germline. The CDR3 consists of 18 residues. The CDR3 nucleotides are TGTGCCTGCAGCCCAGGCCCAGCTAAGACAGCGAGCTCCTACGAGCAGTACTTC. Its translation: CACSPGPAKTASSYEQYF.

This clonotype was seen at least ten times. The chain uses TRBV20-1 and TRBJ2-5, with D perhaps TRBD2 (7 bases). The CDR3 sequence is 16 residues long. CDR1 is DFQATT, CDR2 SNEGSKA, per germline (reference sequence). The V gene lost 0 bases and the J gene lost 4 bases, with 18 bases spanning the gap. CDR3: CSARDSWGGIGETQYF. The CDR3 DNA follows: TGCAGTGCTAGAGATAGTTGGGGGGGCATTGGAGAGACCCAGTACTTC.

Concerning this clonotype itself: This clone may be a read error of a much larger clone one base away. The rearrangement joins TRBV6-5 to TRBJ2-5; D is unresolved. CDR1 is MNHEY and CDR2 is SVGAGI in the germline V gene. V was trimmed by 5 bases and J by 1 base, leaving 11 bases between them. The CDR3 has 14 amino acids. The CDR3 sequence is CASSNGRSQETQYF. CDR3 nucleotide sequence: TGTGCCAGCAGTAACGGACGGAGCCAAGAGACCCAGTACTTC.

In its sample, this clonotype was seen a few times. The V gene is TRBV30, the J gene TRBJ2-2; D ambiguous. V lost 1 base and J 6 bases, leaving 9 bases between the germline ends. The CDR3 runs to 13 residues. In germline, CDR1 is GTSNPN, CDR2 SVGIG (reference sequence). CDR3 bases: TGTGCCTGGAGTGGACTGGTCCCCGGGGAGCTGTTTTTT. Encoded protein: CAWSGLVPGELFF.

This clonotype was observed many times. The J gene is TRBJ1-5, the V gene TRBV6-6; no firm D call. The CDR3 contains 12 residues. The V end lost 2 bases, the J end lost 9 bases, and 8 bases lay between the germline ends. CDR1 and CDR2 from the germline V gene are MNHNY and SVGAGI (reference sequence). The CDR3 spells CASSYGEGPQHF. The CDR3 DNA sequence: TGTGCCAGCAGTTACGGGGAGGGGCCCCAGCATTTT.

This clonotype came up a few times. The J gene is TRBJ1-2, the V gene TRBV4-1; perhaps TRBD1 as D (5 bases). Germline assignment: CDR1 MGHRA and CDR2 YSYEKL. The CDR3 runs 13 residues. Trimming stripped 2 bases from V and 4 bases from J, with 8 bases between. The CDR3 DNA reads TGCGCCAGCAGCCAACAGGGAACCTATGGCTACACCTTC. Protein product: CASSQQGTYGYTF.

This clonotype was recorded at least ten times. Relative to the germline gene, one junction end is altered; a read error may explain this. CDR3 region: CASSLEGVRDGDTEAFF. CDR3 bases: TGTGCTAGCAGCTTAGAGGGGGTCCGGGACGGTGACACTGAAGCTTTCTTT. The chain couples TRBV7-7 to TRBJ1-1, with TRBD1 as a possible D gene (6 bases). CDR3 length: 17 amino acids. Germline CDR1 SSHAT, CDR2 FNYEAQ (reference sequence).

This clonotype was recorded only once. V gene TRBV14 combines with J gene TRBJ1-1; D is unresolved. The germline V gene encodes CDR1 SGHDN and CDR2 FVKESK. The CDR3 sequence is 15 residues long. Trimming removed 0 bases at V and 6 bases at J, with 14 bases between. The DNA of the CDR3 is TGTGCCAGCAGCCAAGATCTCGCCGGGGAACCTGAAGCTTTCTTT. Protein: CASSQDLAGEPEAFF. Full variable domain (remainder filled in from reference TRBV14 and TRBJ1-1): EAGVTQFPSHSVIEKGQTVTLRCDPISGHDNLYWYRRVMGKEIKFLLHFVKESKQDESGMPNNRFLAERTGGTYSTLKVQPAELEDSGVYFCASSQDLAGEPEAFFGQGTRLTVV.

The chain has TRBV14 and TRBJ1-1; possibly TRBD1 for D (6 bases). The germline gives CDR1 SGHDN, CDR2 FVKESK. This CDR3 region has 14 residues. V dropped 2 bases and J dropped 6 bases, with 13 bases sitting between them. CDR3 region: CASSQLTGISEAFF. CDR3 nucleotides: TGTGCCAGCAGCCAATTAACAGGGATTTCTGAAGCTTTCTTT.

The chain joins TRBV5-4 to TRBJ1-3; D gene ambiguous. Germline lookup yields CDR1 SGHNT and CDR2 YYREEE (reference sequence). Trimming pared 4 bases from V and 4 bases from J, leaving 15 bases between. The CDR3 loop spans 15 amino acids. The CDR3 nucleotides are TGTGCCAGCAGCCATGGCGGGGATTCAGGAAACACCATATATTTT. Its protein is CASSHGGDSGNTIYF.

This clonotype has ten or more counts. This chain uses TRBV5-6 with TRBJ1-1; a weak D match, TRBD1 (6 bases). Deletions cut 3 bases from V and 3 bases from J, with 12 bases between. The CDR3 extends over 14 amino acids. Germline V gene lookup returns CDR1 SGHDT and CDR2 YYEEEE. CDR3 sequence reads: CASSSYTGYTEAFF. The CDR3 DNA is TGTGCCAGCAGCTCCTATACAGGGTACACTGAAGCTTTCTTT.

This clonotype was seen ten or more times. This chain joins TRBV2 and TRBJ2-3; 10 positions match TRBD2. Germline V CDR1 and CDR2: SNHLY, FYNNEI. The CDR3 sequence is 15 residues long. V trimming: 8 bases; J trimming: 6 bases; junction bases outside the gene matches: 11. The CDR3 nucleotides are TGTGCCAGCGGTACTAGCGGGACGTATGTGGATACGCAGTATTTT. Translated: CASGTSGTYVDTQYF.

The sample holds many counts of this clonotype. The CDR3 region has the DNA TGCGCCAGCAGCCAAGAGGGCAAGGGTTCGAGAGAGCAGTACTTC. Translating it yields CASSQEGKGSREQYF. This rearrangement joins TRBV4-1 to TRBJ2-7; no reliable D call. CDR1 and CDR2 (germline): MGHRA, YSYEKL. V dropped 0 bases and J dropped 7 bases, with 16 bases sitting between them. The CDR3 has 15 amino acids.

This clonotype occurred a few times. The chain recombines TRBV20-1 with TRBJ2-3; D call uncertain. The V gene's germline CDR1 is DFQATT and CDR2 SNEGSKA (reference sequence). The CDR3 length is 12 residues. Trimming removed 3 bases at V and 4 bases at J, with 8 bases between. CDR3 residues: CSASSGADTQYF. The CDR3 DNA is TGCAGTGCTAGTTCCGGCGCAGATACGCAGTATTTT.

Concerning this clonotype itself: It may be a read error: a sequence one base away is much more abundant. This chain uses TRBV7-2 with TRBJ1-5, with D uncertain. The CDR3 runs to 18 residues. The germline V gene encodes CDR1 SGHTA and CDR2 FQGNSA. The CDR3 spells CASSLVPPGPSSNQTQHF. The CDR3 region has the DNA TGTGCCAGCAGCTTAGTGCCCCCTGGACCGAGTAGCAATCAGACCCAGCATTTT.

Comment on this clonotype: Relative to the germline gene, one junction end is altered; a read error may explain this. The chain uses TRBV7-9 and TRBJ1-1; a possible D gene is TRBD1 (5 bases). CDR3 size: 15 residues. CDR1 is SEHNR, CDR2 FQNEAQ, per germline (reference sequence). The CDR3 loop is CVSSPTGAEKDGAFF. The CDR3 DNA sequence: TGTGTCAGCAGCCCGACCGGGGCAGAGAAGGACGGAGCTTTCTTT.

The V and J genes are TRBV4-1 and TRBJ2-3, with D uncertain. Germline loops: CDR1 MGHRA, CDR2 YSYEKL. V was clipped by 1 base and J by 4 bases, with 6 bases between them. The CDR3 sequence is 13 residues long. The CDR3: CASSQGWSDTQYF. CDR3 in DNA: TGCGCCAGCAGCCAAGGTTGGTCAGATACGCAGTATTTT.

Ten or more counts support this clonotype. The chain couples TRBV9 to TRBJ2-3, with D perhaps TRBD2 (6 bases). The CDR3 has 17 amino acids. The V end lost 0 bases, the J end lost 2 bases, and 16 bases lay between the germline ends. Germline CDR1 reads SGDLS; CDR2 reads YYNGEE. The CDR3 is CASSVEGRLDYTDTQYF. Written as DNA, the CDR3 is TGTGCCAGCAGCGTAGAAGGGCGGCTGGACTACACAGATACGCAGTATTTT.

Concerning this clonotype: At one boundary the junction diverges from the germline segment, which might be a read error. The gene calls are TRBV4-3 and TRBJ1-1; the D gene is possibly TRBD1 (6 bases). This CDR3 is 17 amino acids long. Germline CDR1 LGHNA, CDR2 YSLEER. The CDR3 DNA reads as TGCGCCAGCAGCCAAGATGAGGGGGGTGAAGTGAACACTGAAGCTATCTTT. As protein: CASSQDEGGEVNTEAIF.

This clonotype was recorded a few times. The chain joins TRBV6-5 to TRBJ2-7; D is perhaps TRBD1 (6 bases). The CDR3 runs 15 residues. The germline V and J ends were trimmed by 6 bases and 2 bases, with 17 bases remaining between them. The germline CDR1 and CDR2 sequences are MNHEY and SVGAGI. CDR3 DNA: TGTGCCAGCAGGACCCGAGGACAGTTCCCCTACGAGCAGTACTTC. Protein sequence: CASRTRGQFPYEQYF.

Comments on this clonotype: Germline is not matched at one junction end, which may reflect a read error. The V gene is TRBV11-2, the J gene TRBJ1-3; D is ambiguous. The CDR3 has 16 residues. Germline-derived CDR1 and CDR2 are SGHAT and FQNNGV. CDR3 nucleotides: TGTGCCAGCAGCTCCCTGGCAGAGCCGACCGGAAACATCATATATTTT. Amino acid sequence: CASSSLAEPTGNIIYF. Based on the CDR3 plus reference TRBV11-2 and TRBJ1-3, the full variable domain is EAGVAQSPRYKIIEKRQSVAFWCNPISGHATLYWYQQILGQGPKLLIQFQNNGVVDDSQLPKDRFSAERLKGVDSTLKIQPAKLEDSAVYLCASSSLAEPTGNIIYFGEGSWLTVV.

CDR3 nucleotides: TGCAGCGGAAGTGGGACGTATACTGAAGCTTTCTTT. Translating it yields CSGSGTYTEAFF. This chain uses TRBV29-1 with TRBJ1-1; possibly TRBD1 for D (5 bases). The germline V gene encodes CDR1 SQVTM and CDR2 ANQGSEA. The CDR3 sequence is 12 residues long. V shed 7 bases and J shed 5 bases, with 14 bases lying between them.

The V and J genes are TRBV2 and TRBJ2-2, with a tentative D call TRBD2 (5 bases). V lost 7 bases and J 6 bases, leaving 9 bases between the germline ends. CDR1 is SNHLY, CDR2 FYNNEI, per germline. The CDR3 runs 12 residues. This CDR3 reads CASTGGPGELFF. The CDR3 DNA sequence: TGTGCCAGCACCGGAGGTCCCGGGGAGCTGTTTTTT. The full variable domain, with the rest looked up from reference TRBV2 and TRBJ2-2, is EPEVTQTPSHQVTQMGQEVILRCVPISNHLYFYWYRQILGQKVEFLVSFYNNEISEKSEIFDDQFSVERPDGSNFTLKIRSTKLEDSAMYFCASTGGPGELFFGEGSRLTVL.

This clonotype was detected many times. The chain uses TRBV5-6 and TRBJ1-1, with D uncertain. The ends were cut back, 2 bases at V and 3 bases at J, with 14 bases in the middle. The CDR3 runs to 15 residues. Germline values: CDR1 SGHDT, CDR2 YYEEEE. The CDR3 is CASSLKVLVDTEAFF. CDR3 sequence (DNA): TGTGCCAGCAGCTTAAAGGTTTTGGTAGACACTGAAGCTTTCTTT.

The table lists this clonotype with a few counts. This chain uses TRBV28 with TRBJ2-3; D unclear. The length of the CDR3 is 16 residues. Trimming removed 1 base at V and 0 bases at J, with 11 bases between. Germline CDR1 reads MDHEN; CDR2 reads SYDVKM. The CDR3 here is CASSLFLAGSTDTQYF. The CDR3 bases are TGTGCCAGCAGTTTATTCCTGGCAGGTAGCACAGATACGCAGTATTTT.

This chain uses TRBV7-9 with TRBJ2-1; no clear D. Trimming took off 6 bases at V and 2 bases at J, with 2 bases between the two ends. Germline V CDR1 and CDR2: SEHNR, FQNEAQ (reference sequence). The CDR3 has 11 amino acids. The CDR3 reads CASRAYNEQFF. CDR3 in DNA: TGTGCCAGCAGGGCCTACAATGAGCAGTTCTTC.

The table lists this clonotype with a count of one. One end of the junction does not line up with germline, which may come from a read error. The chain recombines TRBV27 with TRBJ2-7; D remains unclear. This CDR3 is 15 amino acids long. Germline CDR1 is MNHEY and CDR2 is SMNVEV (reference sequence). DNA of the CDR3: TGTGCCAGCAGTTTAACCCCCGGGCATTACTACGAGCGGTACTTC. Translation gives CASSLTPGHYYERYF.

DNA for the CDR3: TGTGCCAGCAGTTCCCGGGTCTACAATGAGCAGTTCTTC. It yields the protein CASSSRVYNEQFF. The rearrangement uses TRBV6-5 and TRBJ2-1; D gene ambiguous. Germline loops: CDR1 MNHEY, CDR2 SVGAGI. V shed 4 bases and J shed 3 bases, with 7 bases lying between them. This CDR3 spans 13 amino acids.

For this clonotype: This may be a read error, as it is one base from a much larger clone. The chain couples TRBV7-2 to TRBJ2-7; D uncertain. The V gene lost 3 bases and the J gene lost 2 bases, with 11 bases spanning the gap. Germline V gene sequence: CDR1 SGHTA, CDR2 FQGNSA. The CDR3 length is 14 residues. CDR3 sequence: CASSFGAPAYEQYF. The CDR3 DNA reads TGTGCCAGCAGCTTTGGTGCGCCCGCCTACGAGCAGTACTTC.